Presented here are 5 T cell receptor beta chains from one specimen sequenced in a study of T-cell memory formation after mild COVID-19 (dated by TCRdb to the early 2020s). The library came from 5' RACE. The sample was run on an Illumina NovaSeq 6000. The public reads were reprocessed in TCRdb via fastp at Q25 and MiXCR, keeping in-frame beta chains. For every CDR3 protein sequence, its rows merge into one entry that carries the most common genes and DNA. The sample records about 310,000 distinct CDR3 sequences, roughly 19% of which are singletons. The ten most abundant clones make up over 20% of the sample. Sequencing was carried out using PBMCs or a T cell subset sorted from them (not recorded which). The source of these receptors is a man aged 18 to 30 who had mild COVID-19 (a few samples of this study predate the infection). The sample titles of this study are shuffled in the database, so cell type and time point are left out; the donor was told from shared clones.

This clonotype was detected only a few times. The V and J genes are TRBV2 and TRBJ2-5; 7 bases are shared with TRBD1. J was trimmed by 1 base and V by 5 bases; bases with no gene match: 7. The CDR3 totals 15 residues. In germline, CDR1 is SNHLY, CDR2 FYNNEI. The CDR3 sequence is CASSRTGSGQETQYF. In DNA form, the CDR3 reads TGTGCCAGCAGTCGGACAGGATCGGGCCAAGAGACCCAGTACTTC.

CDR3 DNA sequence: TGTGCCAGCAGTGCGGGGACCGGGTACGAGCAGTACTTC. This translates into CASSAGTGYEQYF. The V and J genes are TRBV2 and TRBJ2-7; D possibly matches TRBD1 or TRBD2 (5 bases each). Germline CDR1 reads SNHLY; CDR2 reads FYNNEI. V was pared by 4 bases and J by 4 bases, with 11 bases between. CDR3 length: 13 amino acids.

V gene TRBV7-9 combines with J gene TRBJ2-5, with a weak D call TRBD1 (6 bases). There are 14 residues in the CDR3. V was trimmed by 5 bases and J by 1 base, leaving 11 bases between them. Germline-derived CDR1 and CDR2 are SEHNR and FQNEAQ (reference sequence). This CDR3 reads CASSPDRIQETQYF. CDR3 nucleotide sequence: TGTGCCAGCAGCCCCGACAGGATCCAAGAGACCCAGTACTTC.

The chain uses TRBV20-1 and TRBJ2-1, with 8 bases that match TRBD2. With V trimmed by 2 bases and J by 9 bases, 6 bases remained unmatched. The CDR3 totals 13 residues. CDR1 and CDR2 (germline): DFQATT, SNEGSKA (reference sequence). The CDR3: CSARSGGDVEQFF. In nucleotides, the CDR3 is TGCAGTGCTAGATCGGGAGGGGACGTTGAGCAGTTCTTC.

The chain links TRBV4-3 to TRBJ1-4; 10 nucleotides agree with TRBD1. The CDR3 is 16 amino acids. J gave up 11 bases and V 4 bases, and 13 bases lay outside the gene matches. Germline V gives CDR1 LGHNA, CDR2 YSLEER. CDR3 in DNA: TGCGCCAGCAGCCCAGTCGGGACAGGGGCCTTCCCTAAACTGTTTTTT. Protein: CASSPVGTGAFPKLFF.